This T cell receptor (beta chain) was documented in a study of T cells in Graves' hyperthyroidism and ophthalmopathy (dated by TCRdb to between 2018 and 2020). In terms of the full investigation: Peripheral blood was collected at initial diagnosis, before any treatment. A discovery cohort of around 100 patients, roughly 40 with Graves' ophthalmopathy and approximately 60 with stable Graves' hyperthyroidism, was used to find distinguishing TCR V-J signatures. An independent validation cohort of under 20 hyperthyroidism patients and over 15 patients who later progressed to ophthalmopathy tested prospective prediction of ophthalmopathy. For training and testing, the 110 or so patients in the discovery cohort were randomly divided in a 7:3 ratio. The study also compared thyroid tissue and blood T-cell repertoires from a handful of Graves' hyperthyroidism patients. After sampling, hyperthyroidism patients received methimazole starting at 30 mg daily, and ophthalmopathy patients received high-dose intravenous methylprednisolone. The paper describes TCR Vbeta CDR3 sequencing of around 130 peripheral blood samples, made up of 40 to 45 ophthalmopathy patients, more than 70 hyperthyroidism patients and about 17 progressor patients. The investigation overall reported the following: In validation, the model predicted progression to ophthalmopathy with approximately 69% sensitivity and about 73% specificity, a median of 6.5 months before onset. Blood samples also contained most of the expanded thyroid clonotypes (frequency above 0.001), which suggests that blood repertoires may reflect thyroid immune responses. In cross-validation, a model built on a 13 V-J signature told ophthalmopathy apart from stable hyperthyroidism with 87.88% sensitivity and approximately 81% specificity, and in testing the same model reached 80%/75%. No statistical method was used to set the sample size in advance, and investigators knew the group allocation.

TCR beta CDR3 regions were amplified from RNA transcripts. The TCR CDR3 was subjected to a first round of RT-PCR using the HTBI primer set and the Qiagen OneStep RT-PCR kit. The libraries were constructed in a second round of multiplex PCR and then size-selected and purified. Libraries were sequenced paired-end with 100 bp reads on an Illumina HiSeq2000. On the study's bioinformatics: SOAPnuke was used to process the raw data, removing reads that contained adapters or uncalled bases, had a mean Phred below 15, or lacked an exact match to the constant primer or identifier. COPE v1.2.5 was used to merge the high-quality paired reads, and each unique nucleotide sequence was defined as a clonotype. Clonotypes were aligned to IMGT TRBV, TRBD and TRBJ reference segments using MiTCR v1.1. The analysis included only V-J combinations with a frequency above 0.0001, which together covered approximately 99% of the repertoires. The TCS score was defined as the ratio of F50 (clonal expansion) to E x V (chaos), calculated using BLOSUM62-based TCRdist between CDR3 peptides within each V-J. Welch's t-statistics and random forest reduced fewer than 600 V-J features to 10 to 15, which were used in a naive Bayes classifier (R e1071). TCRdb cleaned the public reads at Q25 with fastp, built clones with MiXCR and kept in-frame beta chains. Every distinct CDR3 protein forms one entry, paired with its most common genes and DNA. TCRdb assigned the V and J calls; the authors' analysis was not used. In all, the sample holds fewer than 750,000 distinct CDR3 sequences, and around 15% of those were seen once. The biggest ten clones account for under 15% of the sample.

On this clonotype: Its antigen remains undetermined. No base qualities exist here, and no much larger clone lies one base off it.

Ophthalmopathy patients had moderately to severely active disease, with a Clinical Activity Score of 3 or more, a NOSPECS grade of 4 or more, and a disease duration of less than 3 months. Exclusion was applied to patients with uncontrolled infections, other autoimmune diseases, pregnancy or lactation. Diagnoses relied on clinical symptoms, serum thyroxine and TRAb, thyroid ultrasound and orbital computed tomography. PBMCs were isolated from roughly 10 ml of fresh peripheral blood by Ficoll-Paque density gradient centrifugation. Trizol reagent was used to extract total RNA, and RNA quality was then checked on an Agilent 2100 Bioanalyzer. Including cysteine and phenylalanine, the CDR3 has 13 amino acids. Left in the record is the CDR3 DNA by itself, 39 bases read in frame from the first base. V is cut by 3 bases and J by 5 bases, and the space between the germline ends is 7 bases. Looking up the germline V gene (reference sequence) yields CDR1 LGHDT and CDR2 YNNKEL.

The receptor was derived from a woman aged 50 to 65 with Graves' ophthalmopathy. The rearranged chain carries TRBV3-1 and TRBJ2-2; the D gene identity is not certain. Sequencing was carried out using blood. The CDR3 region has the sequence CASSQGPTGELFF. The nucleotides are TGTGCCAGCAGCCAGGGCCCGACCGGGGAGCTGTTTTTT.